This T cell receptor beta chain originates from a study of T cells in pancreatic ductal adenocarcinoma. Selected pancreatic ductal adenocarcinoma patients had undergone surgery without neoadjuvant therapy. The table came from immunoSEQ multiplex PCR; TCRdb's copy has only in-frame clones and leaves some out. The data hold around 15,000 clones, with approximately 89% observed a single time. This clone was seen once. CDR3 length: 15 residues. CDR1 is MNHNS and CDR2 is SASEGT in the germline V gene. The ends lost 4 bases at V and 1 base at J; junction bases unmatched: 3. This sequence was found in a human donor with pancreatic ductal adenocarcinoma. The sequencing input was PBMCs. This rearrangement joins TRBV6-1 to TRBJ2-2; 7 bases align to TRBD1. Here the CDR3 DNA reads TGTGCCAGCAGTGCTAGACAGGGGAACACCGGGGAGCTGTTTTTT. Its protein product is CASSARQGNTGELFF.